This paragraph reports one TCR beta chain. The antigen remains unidentified. The data derive from a study of regulatory T cells. General study results and limits: Regulatory T cells showed the strongest V-J pair restriction and V/J gene skewing among patient repertoires. Hydrophobic residues at CDR3 positions 6 and 7 were enriched in conventional CD4+ T cells of CD3G-deficient patients.

Autoimmunity was present in every CD3G-deficient patient, worse in two. Sorting split CD4+ cells into CD25-high CD127-low Tregs and CD25-low CD127-high conventional T cells. The primer mix had 52 TRBV and 13 TRBJ primers. Assay: immunoSEQ multiplex PCR; the TCRdb copy retains only in-frame clones and omits some. The table includes approximately 37,000 clones, approximately 91% detected once. Germline V CDR1 and CDR2: SGHRS, YFSETQ. V lost 4 bases and J 2 bases, leaving 9 bases between the germline ends. The CDR3 is 13 amino acids. The sequence was collected from a person aged 18 to 30 with CD3G deficiency. The sample consisted of conventional CD4+ T cells sorted from blood. The chain recombines TRBV5-1 with TRBJ1-2; TRBD1 is a possible D gene (6 bases). CDR3: CASSPDRNYGYTF. CDR3 DNA sequence: TGCGCCAGCAGCCCAGACAGGAACTATGGCTACACCTTC.